This passage covers 2 T cell receptor beta chains from one sample sequenced in a study of T cell changes during pregnancy in multiple sclerosis. Profiled with immunoSEQ multiplex PCR; TCRdb holds only in-frame clones, not every one. The sample lists 25,000 to 35,000 clones, 88% occurring once. The sample here was CD4+ T cells from peripheral blood mononuclear cells, taken in the first trimester of pregnancy. These receptors were taken from a female donor in good health, enrolled as a control in a pregnancy study.

This CDR3 is CASENQGAREKLFF. DNA of the CDR3: TGTGCCAGCGAAAATCAGGGGGCGCGTGAAAAACTGTTTTTT. V gene TRBV19 combines with J gene TRBJ1-4; 8 nucleotides agree with TRBD1. The CDR3 is made up of 14 amino acids. Germline CDR1 and CDR2: LNHDA and SQIVND (reference sequence). V lost 9 bases to trimming and J lost 7 bases; unmatched junction nucleotides: 10.

This chain links TRBV4-3 with TRBJ2-2; no firm D call. Germline values: CDR1 LGHNA, CDR2 YSLEER. The CDR3 has 14 residues. V was clipped by 2 bases and J by 5 bases, with 9 bases between them. Here the CDR3 reads CASSQSPRTGELFF. In nucleotides, the CDR3 is TGCGCCAGCAGCCAATCCCCTAGGACCGGGGAGCTGTTTTTT.